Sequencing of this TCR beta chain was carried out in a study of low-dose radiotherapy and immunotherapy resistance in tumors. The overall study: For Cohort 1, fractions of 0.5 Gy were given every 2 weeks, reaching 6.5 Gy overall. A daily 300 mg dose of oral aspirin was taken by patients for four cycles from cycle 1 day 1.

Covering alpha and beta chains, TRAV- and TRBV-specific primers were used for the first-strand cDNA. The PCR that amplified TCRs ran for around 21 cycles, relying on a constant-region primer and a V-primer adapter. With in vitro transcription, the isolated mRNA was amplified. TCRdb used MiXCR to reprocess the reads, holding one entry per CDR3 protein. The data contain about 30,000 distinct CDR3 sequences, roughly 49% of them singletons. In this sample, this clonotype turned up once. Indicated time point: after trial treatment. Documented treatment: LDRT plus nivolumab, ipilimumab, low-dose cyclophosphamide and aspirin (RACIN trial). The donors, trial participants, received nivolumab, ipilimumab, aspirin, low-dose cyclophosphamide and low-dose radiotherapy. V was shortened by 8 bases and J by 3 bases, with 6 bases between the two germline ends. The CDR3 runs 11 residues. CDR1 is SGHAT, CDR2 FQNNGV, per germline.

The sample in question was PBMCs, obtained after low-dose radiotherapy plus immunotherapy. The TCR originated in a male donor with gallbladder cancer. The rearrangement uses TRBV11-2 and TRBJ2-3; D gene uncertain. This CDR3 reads CASAGTDTQYF. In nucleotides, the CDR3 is TGTGCCAGCGCCGGGACAGATACGCAGTATTTT.